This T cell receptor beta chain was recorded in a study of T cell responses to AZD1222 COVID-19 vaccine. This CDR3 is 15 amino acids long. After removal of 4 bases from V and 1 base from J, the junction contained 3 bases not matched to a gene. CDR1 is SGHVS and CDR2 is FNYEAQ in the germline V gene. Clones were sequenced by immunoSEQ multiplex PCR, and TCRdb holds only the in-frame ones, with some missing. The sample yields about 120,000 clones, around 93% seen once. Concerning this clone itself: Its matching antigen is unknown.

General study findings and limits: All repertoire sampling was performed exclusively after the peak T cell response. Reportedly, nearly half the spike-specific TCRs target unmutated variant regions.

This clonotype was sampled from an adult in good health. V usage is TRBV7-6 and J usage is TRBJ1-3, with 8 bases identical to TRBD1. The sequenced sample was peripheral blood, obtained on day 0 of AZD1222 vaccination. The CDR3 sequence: CASSSTGGSGNTIYF. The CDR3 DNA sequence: TGTGCCAGCAGCTCCACAGGGGGGTCTGGAAACACCATATATTTT.